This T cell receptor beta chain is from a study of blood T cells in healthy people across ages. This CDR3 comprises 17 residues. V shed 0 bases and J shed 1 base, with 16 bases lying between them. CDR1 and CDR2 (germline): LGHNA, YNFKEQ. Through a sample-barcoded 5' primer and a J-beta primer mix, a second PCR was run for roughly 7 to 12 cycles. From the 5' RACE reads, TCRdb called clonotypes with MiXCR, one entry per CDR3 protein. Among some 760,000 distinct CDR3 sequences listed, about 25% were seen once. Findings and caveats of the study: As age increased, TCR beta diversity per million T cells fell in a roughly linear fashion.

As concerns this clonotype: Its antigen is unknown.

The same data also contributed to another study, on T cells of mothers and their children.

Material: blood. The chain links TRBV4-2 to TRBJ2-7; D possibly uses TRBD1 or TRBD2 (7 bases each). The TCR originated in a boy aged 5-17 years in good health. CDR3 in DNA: TGTGCCAGCAGCCAAGATGGTACAGCGGGACAGTCCTACGAGCAGTACTTC. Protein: CASSQDGTAGQSYEQYF.